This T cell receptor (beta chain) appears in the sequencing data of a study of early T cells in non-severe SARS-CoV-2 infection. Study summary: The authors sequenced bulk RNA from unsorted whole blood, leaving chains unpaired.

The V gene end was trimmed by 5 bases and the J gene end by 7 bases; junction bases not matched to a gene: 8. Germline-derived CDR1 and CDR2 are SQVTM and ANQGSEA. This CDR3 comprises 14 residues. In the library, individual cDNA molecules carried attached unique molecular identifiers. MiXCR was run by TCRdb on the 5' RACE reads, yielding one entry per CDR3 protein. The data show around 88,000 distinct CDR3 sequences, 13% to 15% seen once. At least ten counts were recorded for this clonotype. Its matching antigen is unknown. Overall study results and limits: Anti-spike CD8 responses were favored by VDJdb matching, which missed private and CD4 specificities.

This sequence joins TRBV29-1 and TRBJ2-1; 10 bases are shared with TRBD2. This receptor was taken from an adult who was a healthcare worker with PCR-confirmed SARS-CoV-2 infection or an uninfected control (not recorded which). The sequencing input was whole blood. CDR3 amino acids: CSVLAGVMRNEQFF. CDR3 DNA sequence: TGCAGCGTTCTAGCGGGAGTAATGAGGAATGAGCAGTTCTTC.